The entry below describes one T cell receptor (beta chain). Its specificity is unknown. This specimen comes from a study of identical twins. Findings of the study overall: Reduced insertions were recorded for abundant cord blood beta clonotypes, with no such pattern in memory repertoires.

With template switching, a universal primer site was added, and the cDNA carried unique molecular identifiers. TCRdb passed the 5' RACE reads through MiXCR, listing each CDR3 protein once. This table has some 690,000 distinct CDR3 sequences, 21% appearing once. The V segment lost 3 bases and the J segment 5 bases; nucleotides outside the gene matches: 8. The CDR3 covers 17 residues. Germline CDR1 reads SGDLS; CDR2 reads YYNGEE. This sample also appeared in a second study, on T cells expressing NK-cell markers.

The gene calls are TRBV9 and TRBJ2-5, with 15 bases identical to TRBD2. Material for sequencing was PBMCs. The sequence came from a woman aged 18-30 years in good health. The CDR3 reads CASSARTSGGALETQYF. The CDR3 DNA reads as TGTGCCAGCAGCGCCAGGACTAGCGGGGGGGCTCTCGAGACCCAGTACTTC.